The 27 T cell receptor beta chains in this list originate from one sample, sequenced in a study of a mutant IDH1 vaccine in newly diagnosed glioma. As for time point: week 35, safety follow-up. Each dose of the vaccine consisted of 300 ug of mutant IDH1 20-mer peptide, with topical imiquimod. Produced via immunoSEQ multiplex PCR; TCRdb's table is partial and in-frame only. Among about 48,000 clones listed, 76% were seen once. These receptors have no identified antigens. The specimen comprised PBMCs, sampled from a glioma patient whose treatment included an IDH1 peptide vaccine. The receptor source for this set is a middle-aged man with glioma.

This clone was counted once. This rearrangement joins TRBV6-6 to TRBJ2-4, with D possibly TRBD2 on 6 matching bases. The CDR3 has 13 amino acids. V was shortened by 7 bases and J by 13 bases, with 20 bases between the two germline ends. Germline assignment: CDR1 MNHNY and CDR2 SVGAGI (reference sequence). The CDR3 nucleotides read TGTGCCAGCATTGCTTCGGGAGAGGGAAGACAGTACTTC. Translating gives CASIASGEGRQYF.

The CDR3 region is CASSGPGRGGSMNTEAFF. The CDR3 nucleotides read TGTGCCAGTAGTGGACCGGGACGGGGAGGCAGCATGAACACTGAAGCTTTCTTT. V is TRBV19 and J is TRBJ1-1; possible D gene TRBD1, 5 bases. The CDR3 spans 18 residues. The germline V and J ends were trimmed by 5 bases and 0 bases, with 22 bases remaining between them. Germline V gene data show CDR1 as LNHDA and CDR2 as SQIVND (reference sequence).

The V call is TRBV19, the J call TRBJ2-1; 7 nucleotides match TRBD2. The length of the CDR3 is 15 residues. Trimming removed 5 bases from V and 7 bases from J; junction bases left unmatched: 11. Germline V lookup: CDR1 LNHDA, CDR2 SQIVND (reference sequence). The DNA for the CDR3 is TGTGCCAGTAGTTCCGGACTAGTTCCCCCGAATGAGCAGTTCTTC. Translation gives CASSSGLVPPNEQFF.

The chain is built from TRBV27 and TRBJ1-1; TRBD1 matches at 8 bases. There are 14 residues in the CDR3. With 5 bases clipped from V and 5 bases from J, the junction kept 7 bases outside the gene matches. The germline CDR1 and CDR2 sequences are MNHEY and SMNVEV (reference sequence). The CDR3 region is CASSLAGGGTEAFF. The CDR3 region has the DNA TGTGCCAGCAGTCTAGCAGGGGGCGGGACTGAAGCTTTCTTT.

The chain couples TRBV6-6 to TRBJ1-5; 8 bases align to TRBD1. The CDR3 is 15 residues long. In germline, CDR1 is MNHNY, CDR2 SVGAGI (reference sequence). V trimming: 4 bases; J trimming: 5 bases; junction bases outside the gene matches: 7. DNA of the CDR3: TGTGCCAGCAGTTCGTTTGACAGGGGAGATCAGCCCCAGCATTTT. Protein product: CASSSFDRGDQPQHF.

V usage is TRBV28 and J usage is TRBJ1-5, with TRBD1 as a possible D gene (6 bases). Germline CDR1 MDHEN, CDR2 SYDVKM. The CDR3 has 16 amino acids. Trimming stripped 5 bases from V and 4 bases from J, with 18 bases between. The CDR3 spells CASSPQTGGSNQPQHF. In nucleotides, the CDR3 is TGTGCCAGCAGTCCCCAGACAGGTGGCTCAAATCAGCCCCAGCATTTT. Complete variable domain (other parts from reference TRBV28 and TRBJ1-5): DVKVTQSSRYLVKRTGEKVFLECVQDMDHENMFWYRQDPGLGLRLIYFSYDVKMKEKGDIPEGYSVSREKKERFSLILESASTNQTSMYLCASSPQTGGSNQPQHFGDGTRLSIL.

V gene TRBV9 combines with J gene TRBJ1-2; 8 positions match TRBD1. The germline gives CDR1 SGDLS, CDR2 YYNGEE. After removal of 2 bases from V and 3 bases from J, the junction contained 3 bases not matched to a gene. This CDR3 region has 14 residues. The CDR3 sequence is CASSVGTGDYGYTF. CDR3 nucleotide sequence: TGTGCCAGCAGCGTCGGGACAGGTGACTATGGCTACACCTTC. The full variable domain, its missing parts supplied by reference TRBV9 and TRBJ1-2, is DSGVTQTPKHLITATGQRVTLRCSPRSGDLSVYWYQQSLDQGLQFLIQYYNGEERAKGNILERFSAQQFPDLHSELNLSSLELGDSALYFCASSVGTGDYGYTFGSGTRLTVV.

This clone was counted a single time. The CDR3 DNA sequence: TGTGCCAGTAGACCGGGACAGGGGGCGACCGAGACCCAGTACTTC. Protein sequence: CASRPGQGATETQYF. The gene calls are TRBV19 and TRBJ2-5, with 12 bases lining up with TRBD1. Looked up from germline, CDR1 is LNHDA and CDR2 is SQIVND (reference sequence). This CDR3 is built from 15 residues. Losses at the gene ends were 6 bases for V and 5 bases for J; bases not matched to a gene: 7.

The V and J genes are TRBV4-3 and TRBJ2-5, with a possible D match to TRBD1 (6 bases). The V gene lost 0 bases and the J gene lost 7 bases, with 15 bases spanning the gap. Per the germline V gene, CDR1 is LGHNA and CDR2 is YSLEER. There are 15 residues in the CDR3. This CDR3 reads CASSQDRSKGVTQYF. CDR3 nucleotide sequence: TGCGCCAGCAGCCAAGATCGATCAAAGGGGGTGACCCAGTACTTC.

V usage is TRBV5-1 and J usage is TRBJ1-1; the match to TRBD1 covers 10 bases. Germline V gene sequence: CDR1 SGHRS, CDR2 YFSETQ. With 8 bases clipped from V and 3 bases from J, the junction kept 7 bases outside the gene matches. The CDR3 has 14 residues. The CDR3 nucleotides are TGCGCCAGTTCCCGGGACAGGGGAGACACTGAAGCTTTCTTT. Translation gives CASSRDRGDTEAFF.

The chain couples TRBV4-1 to TRBJ1-1; perhaps TRBD1 as D (5 bases). Germline CDR1 and CDR2: MGHRA and YSYEKL. V lost 5 bases to trimming and J lost 2 bases, with 18 bases between them. This CDR3 has 16 amino acids. The CDR3 DNA sequence: TGCGCCAGCAGCACCCGACTTAGGCAGGGTAACACTGAAGCTTTCTTT. Translating gives CASSTRLRQGNTEAFF.

The chain is built from TRBV10-2 and TRBJ2-7; 7 bases are shared with TRBD2. After removal of 6 bases from V and 4 bases from J, the junction contained 12 bases not matched to a gene. The CDR3 consists of 15 residues. The V gene's germline CDR1 is WSHSY and CDR2 SAAADI. Here the CDR3 DNA reads TGCGCCAGCAGAGAGATAGCGGGCTCCAGTTACGAGCAGTACGTC. Translation: CASREIAGSSYEQYV.

The chain is built from TRBV27 and TRBJ1-3; a possible D gene is TRBD1 (5 bases). This CDR3 has 16 residues. From germline, CDR1 is MNHEY and CDR2 SMNVEV (reference sequence). The V gene lost 5 bases and the J gene lost 0 bases, with 14 bases spanning the gap. In nucleotides, the CDR3 is TGTGCCAGCAGTCCACTGGGGGGAAGCTCTGGAAACACCATATATTTT. Translation: CASSPLGGSSGNTIYF.

The V call is TRBV19, the J call TRBJ2-3; D not certain. Trimming took 3 bases from V and 2 from J, leaving 6 bases between them. CDR3 size: 13 residues. Germline CDR1 LNHDA, CDR2 SQIVND (reference sequence). Here the CDR3 DNA reads TGTGCCAGTAGTATTCCTGACACAGATACGCAGTATTTT. It translates to CASSIPDTDTQYF.

The genes are TRBV28 and TRBJ2-7, with TRBD2 matching over 10 bases. This CDR3 contains 15 residues. Trimming took 2 bases from V and 2 from J; bases not matched to a gene: 3. From germline, CDR1 is MDHEN and CDR2 SYDVKM. The CDR3 bases are TGTGCCAGCAGTTTAGGACTAGCGGCCACCTACGAGCAGTACTTC. It yields the protein CASSLGLAATYEQYF.

This clone has a handful of counts. J is TRBJ1-5 and V is TRBV19, with D perhaps TRBD1 (6 bases). V was trimmed by 6 bases and J by 4 bases, leaving 7 bases between them. The germline gives CDR1 LNHDA, CDR2 SQIVND (reference sequence). There are 12 residues in the CDR3. The CDR3 DNA is TGTGCCAGTAGGCAGGGGAATCAGCCCCAGCATTTT. It encodes CASRQGNQPQHF. Supplemented by reference TRBV19 and TRBJ1-5, the full variable domain reads DGGITQSPKYLFRKEGQNVTLSCEQNLNHDAMYWYRQDPGQGLRLIYYSQIVNDFQKGDIAEGYSVSREKKESFPLTVTSAQKNPTAFYLCASRQGNQPQHFGDGTRLSIL.

The chain is built from TRBV9 and TRBJ2-7; 7 positions agree with TRBD1. Germline CDR1 is SGDLS and CDR2 is YYNGEE. J gave up 3 bases and V 4 bases, and 13 bases lay outside the gene matches. The CDR3 spans 16 residues. The CDR3 loop is CASSPGPGDRDYEQYV. Written as DNA, the CDR3 is TGTGCCAGCAGCCCCGGCCCTGGGGACAGAGACTACGAGCAGTACGTC.

Only a few counts were recorded for this clone. The rearrangement joins TRBV10-3 to TRBJ1-5; unclear D gene. The CDR3 is 16 amino acids. Deletions cut 2 bases from V and 4 bases from J, with 15 bases between. Germline lookup yields CDR1 ENHRY and CDR2 SYGVKD. Here the CDR3 DNA reads TGTGCCATCAGTGAGACTACTCGGGGTAGGAATCAGCCCCAGCATTTT. It encodes CAISETTRGRNQPQHF.

A few counts support this clone. The chain recombines TRBV14 with TRBJ2-1; 9 bases agree with TRBD2. The length of the CDR3 is 16 residues. Germline CDR1 and CDR2: SGHDN and FVKESK. V was clipped by 1 base and J by 8 bases; unmatched bases: 9. CDR3 nucleotide sequence: TGTGCCAGCAGCCAAGTGGGGGGACTAGCTATGGATGAGCAGTTCTTC. Protein sequence: CASSQVGGLAMDEQFF.

The V and J genes are TRBV7-8 and TRBJ1-4; TRBD1 matches 8 bases. The CDR3 spans 17 residues. Trimming cost V 4 bases and J 3 bases; bases outside gene matches: 10. Germline CDR1 is SGHVS and CDR2 is FQNEAQ. CDR3 in DNA: TGTGCCAGCAGCTCGGACAGGGAGAGCTTTGCTAATGAAAAACTGTTTTTT. This codes for CASSSDRESFANEKLFF.

The chain recombines TRBV9 with TRBJ2-1; TRBD2 might be the D (6 bases). Germline V gives CDR1 SGDLS, CDR2 YYNGEE. Trimming cost V 0 bases and J 9 bases, with 10 bases left between them. The CDR3 runs to 13 residues. In DNA form, the CDR3 reads TGTGCCAGCAGCGTAGTCCTGGAGGGTGAGCAGTTCTTC. Protein sequence: CASSVVLEGEQFF.

In this sample, this clone turned up a few times. V gene TRBV2 combines with J gene TRBJ1-1, with D possibly matching TRBD1 (6 bases). The germline CDR1 and CDR2 sequences are SNHLY and FYNNEI. V was trimmed by 4 bases and J by 1 base, leaving 10 bases between them. This CDR3 spans 14 amino acids. CDR3 coding DNA: TGTGCCAGCAGTGCTTCGACAGGGAACACTGAAGCTTTCTTT. It codes for CASSASTGNTEAFF.

This chain joins TRBV5-1 and TRBJ2-3, with TRBD1 matching over 11 bases. CDR1 and CDR2 (germline): SGHRS, YFSETQ. CDR3 length: 16 amino acids. Trimming cost V 7 bases and J 0 bases; bases outside gene matches: 7. The CDR3 here is CASRGTGGTSTDTQYF. The CDR3 bases are TGCGCCAGCCGGGGGACAGGGGGTACTAGCACAGATACGCAGTATTTT.

In DNA, the CDR3 is TGTGCCAGCAGCGTTTCCGGGATCCGCTATGGCTACACCTTC. It is translated as CASSVSGIRYGYTF. The gene calls are TRBV9 and TRBJ1-2; D is unclear. Germline V lookup: CDR1 SGDLS, CDR2 YYNGEE. The V gene lost 2 bases and the J gene lost 4 bases, with 12 bases spanning the gap. This CDR3 is built from 14 residues.

This chain links TRBV19 with TRBJ1-3, with D uncertain. Deletions cut 7 bases from V and 0 bases from J, with 10 bases between. The CDR3 is 14 amino acids. Germline V gives CDR1 LNHDA, CDR2 SQIVND (reference sequence). This CDR3 reads CASTIATSGNTIYF. DNA for the CDR3: TGTGCCAGTACCATAGCCACCTCTGGAAACACCATATATTTT.

The chain combines TRBV7-9 with TRBJ1-2, with D uncertain. The V gene lost 6 bases and the J gene lost 1 base, with 12 bases spanning the gap. The CDR3 contains 14 residues. The V gene's germline CDR1 is SEHNR and CDR2 FQNEAQ (reference sequence). The CDR3 coding sequence is TGTGCCAGCAGAGACGGGGTTGGTAACTATGGCTACACCTTC. Translated, it gives CASRDGVGNYGYTF.

This clone turned up a few times. This chain uses TRBV10-1 with TRBJ1-1; D is unclear. Germline CDR1 and CDR2: WNHNN and SYGVQD (reference sequence). This CDR3 region has 11 residues. Trimming stripped 6 bases from V and 1 base from J, with 3 bases between. The CDR3 sequence is CASRGNTEAFF. DNA for the CDR3: TGCGCCAGCAGAGGGAACACTGAAGCTTTCTTT.